The T cell receptor (beta chain) under discussion was sequenced for a study of neurological immune-mediated disorders. This clonotype came up many times. Time point noted: longitudinal time-point 1 (baseline). The unsorted libraries were generated from a total of 2 million PBMCs, which had been stored in RNAlater at -80 C. TCRdb recomputed calls from the 5' RACE reads with MiXCR, one row per CDR3 protein. The table lists tens of thousands of distinct CDR3 sequences, around 9.6% of them singletons. The CDR3 totals 11 residues. The V and J ends lost 6 bases and 7 bases respectively, with 7 bases between them. CDR1 MNHNS and CDR2 SASEGT come from the germline V gene.

Material: PBMCs. V gene TRBV6-1 combines with J gene TRBJ1-5; D not resolved. This TCR was recovered from a man aged 25 to 45 in good health. DNA for the CDR3: TGTGCCAGCAGCACCTGGCAGCCCCAGCATTTT. Its translation is CASSTWQPQHF.